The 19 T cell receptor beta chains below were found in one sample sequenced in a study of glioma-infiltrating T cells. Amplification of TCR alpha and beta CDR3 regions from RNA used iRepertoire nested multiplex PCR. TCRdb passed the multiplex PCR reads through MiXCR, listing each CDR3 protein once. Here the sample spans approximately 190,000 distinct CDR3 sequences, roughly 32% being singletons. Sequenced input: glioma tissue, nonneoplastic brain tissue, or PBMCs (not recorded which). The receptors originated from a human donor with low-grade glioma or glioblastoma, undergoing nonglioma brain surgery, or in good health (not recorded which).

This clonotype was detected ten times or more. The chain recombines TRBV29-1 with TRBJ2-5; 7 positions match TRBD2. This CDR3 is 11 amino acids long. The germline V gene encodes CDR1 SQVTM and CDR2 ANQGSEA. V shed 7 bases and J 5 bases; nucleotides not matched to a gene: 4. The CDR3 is CSARTRETQYF. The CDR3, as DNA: TGCAGCGCCCGGACTAGGGAGACCCAGTACTTC.

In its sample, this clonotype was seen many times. For the CDR3, the DNA is TGTGCCAGCAGTTCGACAGGGAGGCTGAGGGACATTCAGTACTTC. It encodes CASSSTGRLRDIQYF. The chain couples TRBV6-2 or TRBV6-3 to TRBJ2-4; possible D gene TRBD1, 7 bases. CDR3 length equals 15 residues. V lost 4 bases and J lost 8, with 18 bases in between. The germline CDR1 and CDR2 sequences are MNHEY and SVGEGT.

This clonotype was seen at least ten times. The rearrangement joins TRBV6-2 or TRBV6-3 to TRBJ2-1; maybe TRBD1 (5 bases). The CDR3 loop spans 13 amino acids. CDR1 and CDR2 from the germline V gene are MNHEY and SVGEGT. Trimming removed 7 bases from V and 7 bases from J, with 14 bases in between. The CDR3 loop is CASNQGVWNEQFF. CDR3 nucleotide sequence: TGTGCCAGCAACCAAGGGGTCTGGAATGAGCAGTTCTTC.

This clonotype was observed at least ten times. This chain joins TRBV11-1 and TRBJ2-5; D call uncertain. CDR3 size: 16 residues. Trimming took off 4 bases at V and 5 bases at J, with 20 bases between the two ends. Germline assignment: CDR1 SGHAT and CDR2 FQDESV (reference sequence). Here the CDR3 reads CASSSTSWASDETQYF. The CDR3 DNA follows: TGTGCCAGCAGCTCCACGTCATGGGCCTCGGATGAGACCCAGTACTTC.

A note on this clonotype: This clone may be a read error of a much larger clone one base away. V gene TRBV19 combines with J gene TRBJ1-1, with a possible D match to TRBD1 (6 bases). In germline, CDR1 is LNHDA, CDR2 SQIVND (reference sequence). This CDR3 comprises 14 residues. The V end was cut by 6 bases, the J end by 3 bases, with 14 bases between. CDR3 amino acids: CASSLQGMDTEAFF. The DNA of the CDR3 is TGTGCCAGTAGCCTACAGGGCATGGACACTGAAGCTTTCTTT.

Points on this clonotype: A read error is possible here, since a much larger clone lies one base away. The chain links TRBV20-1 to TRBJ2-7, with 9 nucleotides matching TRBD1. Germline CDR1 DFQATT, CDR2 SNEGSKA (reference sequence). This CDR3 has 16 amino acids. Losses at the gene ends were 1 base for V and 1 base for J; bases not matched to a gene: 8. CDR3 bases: TGCAGTGCTAGAGGGGACGGGACAGGGCTTTCCTACGAGCAGTACTTC. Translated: CSARGDGTGLSYEQYF.

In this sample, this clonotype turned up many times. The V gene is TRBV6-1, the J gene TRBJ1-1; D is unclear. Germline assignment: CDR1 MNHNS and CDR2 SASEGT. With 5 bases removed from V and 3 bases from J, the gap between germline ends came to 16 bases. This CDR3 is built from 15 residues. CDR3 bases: TGTGCCAGCAGTCCCGGGCCGTGGGTGGACACTGAAGCTTTCTTT. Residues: CASSPGPWVDTEAFF.

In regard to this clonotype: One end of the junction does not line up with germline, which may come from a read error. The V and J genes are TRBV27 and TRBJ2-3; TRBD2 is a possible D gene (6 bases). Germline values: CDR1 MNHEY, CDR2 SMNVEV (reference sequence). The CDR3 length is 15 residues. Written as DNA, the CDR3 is TGTGCCAGCAGTTTAACTCCAGGAGGGTCAGATACGCAGTGTTTT. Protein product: CASSLTPGGSDTQCF.

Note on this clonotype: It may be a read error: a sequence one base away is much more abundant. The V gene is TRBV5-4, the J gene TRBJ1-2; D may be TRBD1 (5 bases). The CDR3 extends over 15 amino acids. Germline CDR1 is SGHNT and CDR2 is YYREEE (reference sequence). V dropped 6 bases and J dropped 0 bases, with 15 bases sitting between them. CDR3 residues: CASIVVGRANYGYTF. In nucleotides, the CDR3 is TGTGCCAGCATCGTTGTTGGCAGGGCTAACTATGGCTACACCTTC.

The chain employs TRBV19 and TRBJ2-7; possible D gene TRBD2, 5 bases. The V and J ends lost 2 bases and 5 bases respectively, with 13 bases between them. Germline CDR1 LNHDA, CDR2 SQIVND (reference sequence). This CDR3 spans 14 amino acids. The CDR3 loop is CASSIRGDGDEQYF. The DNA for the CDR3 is TGTGCCAGTAGTATACGGGGAGATGGCGACGAGCAGTACTTC.

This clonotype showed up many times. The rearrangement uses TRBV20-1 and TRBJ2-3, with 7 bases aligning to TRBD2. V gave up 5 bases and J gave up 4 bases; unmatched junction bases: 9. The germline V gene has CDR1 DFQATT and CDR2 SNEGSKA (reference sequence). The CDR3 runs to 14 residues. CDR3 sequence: CSAYTGEGADTQYF. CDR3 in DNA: TGCAGTGCTTATACGGGGGAGGGAGCAGATACGCAGTATTTT.

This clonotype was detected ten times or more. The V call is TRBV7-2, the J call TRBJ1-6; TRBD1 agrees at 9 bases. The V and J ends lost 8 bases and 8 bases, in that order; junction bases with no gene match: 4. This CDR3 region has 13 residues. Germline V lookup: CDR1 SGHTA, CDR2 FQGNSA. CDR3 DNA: TGTGCCAGCGCTCGACAGGGGGATTCACCCCTCCACTTT. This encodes CASARQGDSPLHF.

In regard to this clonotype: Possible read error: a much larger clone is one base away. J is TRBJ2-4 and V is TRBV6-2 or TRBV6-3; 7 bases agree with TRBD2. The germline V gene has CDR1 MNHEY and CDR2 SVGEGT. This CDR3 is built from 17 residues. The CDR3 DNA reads TGTGCCAGCAGTTACCGCCCAGCGAGCGGGATCAAAAGCATTCAGTACTTC. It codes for CASSYRPASGIKSIQYF.

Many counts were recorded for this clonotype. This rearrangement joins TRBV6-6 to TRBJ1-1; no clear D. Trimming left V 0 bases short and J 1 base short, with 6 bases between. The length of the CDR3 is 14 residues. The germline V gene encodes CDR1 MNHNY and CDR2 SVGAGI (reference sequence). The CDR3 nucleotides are TGTGCCAGCAGTTACTCGGAGGGGAACACTGAAGCTTTCTTT. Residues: CASSYSEGNTEAFF.

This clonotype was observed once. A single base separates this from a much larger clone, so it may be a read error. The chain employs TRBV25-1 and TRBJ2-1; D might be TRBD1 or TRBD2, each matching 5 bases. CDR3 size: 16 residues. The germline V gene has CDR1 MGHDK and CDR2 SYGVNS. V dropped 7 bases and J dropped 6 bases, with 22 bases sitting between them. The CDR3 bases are TGTGCCAGCAAAGGGAATAGCCTAGGGACCACCAATGAGCAGTTCTTC. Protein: CASKGNSLGTTNEQFF.

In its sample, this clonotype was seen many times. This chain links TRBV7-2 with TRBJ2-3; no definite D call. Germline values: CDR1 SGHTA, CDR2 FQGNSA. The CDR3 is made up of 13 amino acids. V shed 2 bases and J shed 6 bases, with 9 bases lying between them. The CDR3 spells CASSLMSADTQYF. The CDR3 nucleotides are TGTGCCAGCAGCTTAATGTCCGCCGATACGCAGTATTTT.

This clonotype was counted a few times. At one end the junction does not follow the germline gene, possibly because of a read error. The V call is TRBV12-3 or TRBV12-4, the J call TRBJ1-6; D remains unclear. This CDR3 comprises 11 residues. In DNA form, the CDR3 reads TGTGCCAGCACCAGACCTCCGCGGGTCTCCTTT. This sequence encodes CASTRPPRVSF.

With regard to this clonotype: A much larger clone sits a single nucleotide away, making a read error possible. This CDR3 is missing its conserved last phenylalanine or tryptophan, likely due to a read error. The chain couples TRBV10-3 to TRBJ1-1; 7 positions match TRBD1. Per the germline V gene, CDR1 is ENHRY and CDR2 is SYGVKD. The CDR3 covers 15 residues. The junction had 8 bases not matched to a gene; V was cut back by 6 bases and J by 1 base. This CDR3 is CAIRTPGTANTEAFL. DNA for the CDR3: TGTGCCATCAGGACACCCGGGACAGCGAACACTGAAGCTTTCCTT.

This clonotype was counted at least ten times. The CDR3 loop reads CASSRTGTGLSGYTF. In DNA form, the CDR3 reads TGTGCCAGCAGCCGTACCGGGACAGGGCTAAGTGGCTACACCTTC. The rearrangement joins TRBV12-3 or TRBV12-4 to TRBJ1-2; 9 nucleotides align to TRBD1. There are 15 residues in the CDR3. Trimming cost V 6 bases and J 7 bases; bases outside gene matches: 12.